This T cell receptor (beta chain) was obtained from a study of STAT5B mutations in CD4+ large granular lymphocyte leukemia. Control samples were healthy donors' buffy coats. Original processing notes: Productive clonotypes were detectable down to 2.59 x 10-5 frequency. Sequenced by immunoSEQ multiplex PCR; TCRdb stores in-frame clones only, minus some. The V and J calls and the clone size are those of that table, but D and trimming were determined from the DNA. The sample consists of just over 40,000 clones, 65% to 85% of them appearing once. Germline CDR1 and CDR2: LNHNV and YYDKDF (reference sequence). This CDR3 has 14 amino acids. Between the trimmed V and J ends, which lost 0 bases and 8 bases, there was a span of 13 bases. Points on this clone: The target antigen is unknown.

Study results and limitations: No patients shared main leukemic clonotypes, though 25% to 30% appeared at low frequency elsewhere. Patient CD4-sorted repertoires looked more clonal than healthy CD4+ repertoires, even without putative leukemic clones.

The V gene is TRBV15, the J gene TRBJ1-2; TRBD1 might be the D (5 bases). The specimen sequenced was CD4+ T cells from blood buffy coats. The sequence came from a human donor in good health. CDR3 loop: CATSRDTGEGGYTF. In nucleotides, the CDR3 is TGTGCCACCAGCAGAGATACGGGGGAAGGAGGCTACACCTTC. The full variable domain, rest sourced from reference TRBV15 and TRBJ1-2, is DAMVIQNPRYQVTQFGKPVTLSCSQTLNHNVMYWYQQKSSQAPKLLFHYYDKDFNNEADTPDNFQSRRPNTSFCFLDIRSPGLGDTAMYLCATSRDTGEGGYTFGSGTRLTVV.